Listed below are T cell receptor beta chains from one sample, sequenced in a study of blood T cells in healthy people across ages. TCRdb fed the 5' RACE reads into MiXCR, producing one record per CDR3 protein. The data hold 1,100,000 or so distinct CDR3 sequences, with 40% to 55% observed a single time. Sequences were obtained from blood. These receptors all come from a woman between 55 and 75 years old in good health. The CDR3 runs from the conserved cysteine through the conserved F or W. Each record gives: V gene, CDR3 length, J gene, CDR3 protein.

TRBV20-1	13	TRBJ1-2	CSASGVGDYGYTF
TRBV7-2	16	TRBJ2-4	CASSPWRGGAKNIQYF
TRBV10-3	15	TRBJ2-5	CAIRPGGGIKETQYF
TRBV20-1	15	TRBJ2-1	CSASTRLSSYNEQFF
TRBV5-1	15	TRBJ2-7	CASSLGGSLSYEQYF
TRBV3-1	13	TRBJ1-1	CASAWGQIGEAFF
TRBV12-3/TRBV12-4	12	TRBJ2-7	CASSLQGHEQYF
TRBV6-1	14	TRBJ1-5	CASRRTGEDQPQHF
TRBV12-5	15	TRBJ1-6	CASGPSDREVSPLHF
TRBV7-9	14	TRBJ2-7	CASSLGAGLYEQYF
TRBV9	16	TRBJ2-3	CASSVLSETFTDTQYF
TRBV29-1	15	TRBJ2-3	CSVEGTSGGTDTQYF
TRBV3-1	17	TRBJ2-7	CASSRGTSGSSSYEQYF
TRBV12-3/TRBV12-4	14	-	CASSLYAPSDEQFF
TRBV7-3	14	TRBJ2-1	CASSLAGGANEQFF
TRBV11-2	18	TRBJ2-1	CASSSTWTNGRPYNEQFF
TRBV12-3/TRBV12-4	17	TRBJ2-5	CASSLELQGGIQETQYF
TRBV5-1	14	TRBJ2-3	CASSFGTPRDTQYF
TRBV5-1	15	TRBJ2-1	CASISGDNSYNEQFF
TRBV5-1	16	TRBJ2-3	CASSSRQGPVTDTQYF
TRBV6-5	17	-	CASSYSGTGRKGDEQYF
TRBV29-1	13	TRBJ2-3	CSVEFRATDTQYF
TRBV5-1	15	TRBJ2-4	CASSASTSGDYKQYF
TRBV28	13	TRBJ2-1	CASSLVTGGEQFF
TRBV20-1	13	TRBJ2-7	CSATRLVGNEQYF
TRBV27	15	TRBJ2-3	CASRGLAGGRNTQYF
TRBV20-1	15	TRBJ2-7	CSARIPRTSSYEQYF
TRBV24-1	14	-	CVTSDTDEAGTQYF
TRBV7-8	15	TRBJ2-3	CASSLREAKADTQYF
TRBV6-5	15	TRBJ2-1	CASTLGSGGKNEQFF
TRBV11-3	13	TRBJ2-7	CASSSRRGSEQYF
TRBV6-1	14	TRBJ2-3	CASSDGLSTDTQYF
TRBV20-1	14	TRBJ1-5	CSARDRGGVQPQHF
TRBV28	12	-	CASSFWLKTQYF
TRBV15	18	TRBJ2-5	CATSPFTSGRRYEETQYF
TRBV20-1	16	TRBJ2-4	CSARAPAELAKNIQYF
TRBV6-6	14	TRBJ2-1	CASSYHPDKNEQFF
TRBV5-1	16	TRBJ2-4	CASSLAIEWGKNIQYF
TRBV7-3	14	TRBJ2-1	CASSLDAGRNEQFF
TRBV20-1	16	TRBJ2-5	CSATRLASGRFDEQYF
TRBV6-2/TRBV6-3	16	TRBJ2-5	CASSYSKRGYQETQYF
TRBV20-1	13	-	CSARARRDETQYF
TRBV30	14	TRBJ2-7	CAWQQGAIVSEQYF
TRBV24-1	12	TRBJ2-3	CATSDLADTQYF
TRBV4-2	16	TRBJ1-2	CASSQDRRGTGYGYTF
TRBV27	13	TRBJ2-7	CASRRGGAGEQYF
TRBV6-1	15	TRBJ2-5	CASSDYWGAQETQYF
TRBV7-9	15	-	CASRRNMQGINEQYF
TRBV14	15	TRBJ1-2	CASSQTGAANYGYTF
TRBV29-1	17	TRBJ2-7	CSVEGDPTGPSPYEQYF
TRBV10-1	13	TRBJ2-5	CASSDGREETQYF
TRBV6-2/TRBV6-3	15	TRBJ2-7	CASSATSGSTYEQYF
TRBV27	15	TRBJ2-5	CASSPDTFFQETQYF
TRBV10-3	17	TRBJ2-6	CAINPGAGASGANVLTF
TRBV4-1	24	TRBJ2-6	CASSLQPGQIDTSGRAPGANVLTF